Following are 27 T cell receptor beta chains from one sample sequenced in a study of blood T cell repertoires in COVID-19 (dated by TCRdb to 2018 to 2021). The protocol used for the library was the immunoSEQ multiplex PCR assay. Drawn from immuneACCESS, this table holds only the in-frame rearrangements with V and J called that TCRdb kept. Clones are partly lost; checked studies trace under half to an unresolved V gene and leave the rest unexplained. The sample table records roughly 170,000 clones; approximately 85% of these occur just once. In total, the top ten clones hold under 8.5% of the sample. The specimen was peripheral blood. Source of these receptors: a man in his forties or fifties who had recovered from COVID-19.

The chain couples TRBV3-1 (or the pseudogene TRBV3-2) to TRBJ1-2; D is possibly TRBD1 (6 bases). The germline CDR1 and CDR2 sequences are LGHDT and YNNKEL (reference sequence). V was cut by 6 bases and J by 5 bases, with 13 bases left in between. This CDR3 is built from 13 residues. The DNA for the CDR3 is TGTGCCAGCAGTCCCGGGACACAGTATGGCTACACCTTC. It codes for CASSPGTQYGYTF.

The CDR3 sequence is CASSLNRSGANVLTF. CDR3 bases: TGTGCCAGCAGCCTTAACAGGTCTGGGGCCAACGTCCTGACTTTC. This sequence joins TRBV6-6 and TRBJ2-6; D may be TRBD1 (5 bases). This CDR3 comprises 15 residues. Trimming stripped 6 bases from V and 1 base from J, with 10 bases between. The germline V gene has CDR1 MNHNY and CDR2 SVGAGI (reference sequence).

The chain has TRBV7-2 and TRBJ2-5, with unresolved D. Germline loops: CDR1 SGHTA, CDR2 FQGNSA. V gave up 0 bases and J gave up 1 base, with 3 bases separating them. The CDR3 contains 13 residues. The CDR3 nucleotides read TGTGCCAGCAGCTTAGCTATCCAAGAGACCCAGTACTTC. Translation: CASSLAIQETQYF. Full variable domain (missing parts from reference TRBV7-2 and TRBJ2-5): GAGVSQSPSNKVTEKGKDVELRCDPISGHTALYWYRQSLGQGLEFLIYFQGNSAPDKSGLPSDRFSAERTGGSVSTLTIQRTQQEDSAVYLCASSLAIQETQYFGPGTRLLVL.

The V gene is TRBV6-2 or TRBV6-3, the J gene TRBJ2-1, with TRBD2 matching over 16 bases. J was trimmed by 10 bases and V by 0 bases; bases with no gene match: 9. Germline assignment: CDR1 MNHEY and CDR2 SVGEGT. This CDR3 spans 18 amino acids. The CDR3 bases are TGTGCCAGCAGTTACTCAACCGGGACTAGCGGGGGGGCCGAGGAGCAGTTCTTC. Translating gives CASSYSTGTSGGAEEQFF.

The gene calls are TRBV11-3 and TRBJ2-7; 12 positions match TRBD2. After removal of 5 bases from V and 4 bases from J, the junction contained 12 bases not matched to a gene. Per the germline V gene, CDR1 is SGHNT and CDR2 is YENEEA. The CDR3 contains 17 residues. CDR3 in DNA: TGTGCCAGCAGCGAATTACTAGCGGGGGGAATAACTTACGAGCAGTACTTC. It is translated as CASSELLAGGITYEQYF.

This clone has just one count. This chain connects TRBV5-1 to TRBJ2-7, with D unclear. The CDR3 consists of 16 residues. Per germline, CDR1 SGHRS and CDR2 YFSETQ. V dropped 0 bases and J dropped 3 bases, with 16 bases sitting between them. As DNA, the CDR3 is TGCGCCAGCAGCTTGGCCTCTTTTAGTTCTGGCTACGAGCAGTACTTC. Translating gives CASSLASFSSGYEQYF.

The CDR3 loop reads CASSDRGRSYEQYF. The CDR3 DNA follows: TGTGCCAGTAGCGACAGGGGTCGCTCCTACGAGCAGTACTTC. This rearrangement joins TRBV19 to TRBJ2-7; 8 nucleotides line up with TRBD1. Germline loops: CDR1 LNHDA, CDR2 SQIVND (reference sequence). V shed 6 bases and J 0 bases; nucleotides not matched to a gene: 4. The CDR3 totals 14 residues.

J is TRBJ1-1 and V is TRBV7-8; no clear D gene. This CDR3 is built from 14 residues. V shed 4 bases and J shed 4 bases, with 13 bases lying between them. CDR1 is SGHVS and CDR2 is FQNEAQ in the germline V gene. For the CDR3, the DNA is TGTGCCAGCAGCTCCTTACGGGGATCCACTGAAGCTTTCTTT. Protein: CASSSLRGSTEAFF.

The chain uses TRBV7-9 and TRBJ2-1; D is uncertain. This CDR3 has 15 residues. The germline V and J ends were trimmed by 5 bases and 3 bases, with 14 bases remaining between them. CDR1 and CDR2 (germline): SEHNR, FQNEAQ (reference sequence). The CDR3 protein is CASSHLPQYYNEQFF. The CDR3 bases are TGTGCCAGCAGCCACTTGCCGCAATACTACAATGAGCAGTTCTTC. Variable domain in full (rest from reference TRBV7-9 and TRBJ2-1): DTGVSQNPRHKITKRGQNVTFRCDPISEHNRLYWYRQTLGQGPEFLTYFQNEAQLEKSRLLSDRFSAERPKGSFSTLEIQRTEQGDSAMYLCASSHLPQYYNEQFFGPGTRLTVL.

The V and J genes are TRBV15 and TRBJ2-5; no clear D gene. Trimming took 6 bases from V and 5 from J, leaving 7 bases between them. This CDR3 has 11 amino acids. Germline V gene data show CDR1 as LNHNV and CDR2 as YYDKDF (reference sequence). The CDR3 DNA sequence: TGTGCCACCAGTGACTGGGAGACCCAGTACTTC. This encodes CATSDWETQYF.

This chain connects TRBV12-3 or TRBV12-4 to TRBJ2-7; D ambiguous. Trimming pared 5 bases from V and 3 bases from J, leaving 5 bases between. This CDR3 is built from 11 residues. CDR3 DNA sequence: TGTGCCAGCAGTACTATCTACGAGCAGTACTTC. Its translation is CASSTIYEQYF.

V usage is TRBV2 and J usage is TRBJ2-2; 8 bases agree with TRBD2. V lost 6 bases, J lost 6 bases, and 6 bases stayed unmatched. This CDR3 is 14 amino acids long. CDR1 is SNHLY, CDR2 FYNNEI, per germline. This CDR3 reads CASRDGGAPGELFF. Here the CDR3 DNA reads TGTGCCAGCAGAGACGGGGGGGCCCCCGGGGAGCTGTTTTTT.

This rearrangement joins TRBV27 to TRBJ2-1, with a tentative D call TRBD2 (6 bases). Trimming removed 2 bases at V and 2 bases at J, with 10 bases between. The CDR3 covers 15 residues. Germline CDR1 and CDR2: MNHEY and SMNVEV (reference sequence). CDR3 DNA sequence: TGTGCCAGCAGTTTACTGGGGAGGACCTACAATGAGCAGTTCTTC. Translation: CASSLLGRTYNEQFF.

The chain is built from TRBV2 and TRBJ2-2; possible D gene TRBD2, 6 bases. Germline values: CDR1 SNHLY, CDR2 FYNNEI. CDR3 length: 17 amino acids. Trimming pared 6 bases from V and 3 bases from J, leaving 20 bases between. Here the CDR3 DNA reads TGTGCCAGCAGCCCGGGCGGGGCTAGCGAGTACACCGGGGAGCTGTTTTTT. It specifies CASSPGGASEYTGELFF.

The V gene is TRBV3-1 (or the pseudogene TRBV3-2), the J gene TRBJ2-7; D possibly corresponds to TRBD1 (7 bases). V lost 3 bases and J 10 bases, leaving 13 bases between the germline ends. This CDR3 is built from 12 residues. From germline, CDR1 is LGHDT and CDR2 YNNKEL (reference sequence). CDR3 residues: CASSQEGQSQYF. CDR3 DNA sequence: TGTGCCAGCAGCCAGGAGGGACAGTCCCAGTACTTC.

V usage is TRBV3-1 (or the pseudogene TRBV3-2) and J usage is TRBJ2-3, with TRBD2 matching over 9 bases. CDR3 length: 18 amino acids. The V gene's germline CDR1 is LGHDT and CDR2 YNNKEL (reference sequence). The V segment lost 0 bases and the J segment 6 bases; nucleotides outside the gene matches: 13. The CDR3 nucleotides are TGTGCCAGCAGCCAAGATCCCCTAGCGGGATGGGGAGGGGATACGCAGTATTTT. Protein: CASSQDPLAGWGGDTQYF.

V is TRBV21-1 and J is TRBJ2-7; the D call TRBD1 from the table was never checked on the DNA. TRBV21-1 is a listed pseudogene. This CDR3 spans 14 amino acids. CDR3 region: CASSKGTGGGEQYF. The CDR3 nucleotides read TGTGCCAGCAGCAAAGGGACAGGGGGGGGCGAGCAGTACTTC.

CDR3 sequence (DNA): TGTGCCAGCAGCCCCCAGCCGGGGGGACTAAAGCAAGAGACCCAGTACTTC. Residues: CASSPQPGGLKQETQYF. V and J are TRBV7-2 and TRBJ2-5, with 7 positions matching TRBD2. The J segment lost 2 bases and the V segment lost 5 bases, leaving 14 bases of the junction unmatched. This CDR3 has 17 residues. CDR1 and CDR2 (germline): SGHTA, FQGNSA.

The chain has TRBV27 and TRBJ2-1; 8 nucleotides line up with TRBD2. The CDR3 contains 15 residues. V trimming: 2 bases; J trimming: 5 bases; junction bases outside the gene matches: 5. Germline CDR1 and CDR2: MNHEY and SMNVEV (reference sequence). Here the CDR3 DNA reads TGTGCCAGCAGTTTAATTGCGGGAGGTGACAATGAGCAGTTCTTC. Its translation is CASSLIAGGDNEQFF.

As concerns this clone: Mismatch with germline at one junction end may stem from a read error. The chain is built from TRBV13 and TRBJ2-7; D is possibly TRBD1 (6 bases). The CDR3 totals 13 residues. The germline gives CDR1 PRHDT, CDR2 FYEKMQ (reference sequence). The CDR3 is CATSSGTPYEQYF. Written as DNA, the CDR3 is TGTGCCACCAGCTCGGGGACACCCTACGAGCAGTACTTC.

The chain joins TRBV28 to TRBJ2-3, with 8 nucleotides matching TRBD2. Germline values: CDR1 MDHEN, CDR2 SYDVKM. The CDR3 loop spans 14 amino acids. The trim removed 11 bases at V and 5 bases at J, leaving 12 bases unmatched. The CDR3, as DNA: TGTGCCGCTTTCCGGGGGGGTAGAAGAGATACGCAGTATTTT. It specifies CAAFRGGRRDTQYF.

For the CDR3, the DNA is TGCGCCAGCAGCCAAAACCCGACAGGGGGCGATGAGCAGTTCTTC. Its translation: CASSQNPTGGDEQFF. The V call is TRBV4-3, the J call TRBJ2-1, with TRBD1 matching over 10 bases. The J segment lost 8 bases and the V segment lost 2 bases, leaving 6 bases of the junction unmatched. This CDR3 is 15 amino acids long. CDR1 LGHNA and CDR2 YSLEER come from the germline V gene.

The V call is TRBV27, the J call TRBJ2-7; D is uncertain. V was trimmed by 5 bases and J by 7 bases, leaving 15 bases between them. Per germline, CDR1 MNHEY and CDR2 SMNVEV (reference sequence). The CDR3 has 13 residues. This chain's CDR3 is CASSASLGAEQYF. CDR3 in DNA: TGTGCCAGCAGTGCCTCGCTTGGAGCAGAGCAGTACTTC.

The chain recombines TRBV29-1 with TRBJ2-6; D possibly corresponds to TRBD1 (6 bases). The CDR3 length is 15 residues. Between the trimmed V and J ends, which lost 1 base and 4 bases, there was a span of 11 bases. Germline V gene lookup returns CDR1 SQVTM and CDR2 ANQGSEA. This CDR3 is CSVEVGALGANVLTF. Written as DNA, the CDR3 is TGCAGCGTTGAAGTGGGGGCTCTGGGGGCCAACGTCCTGACTTTC.

This chain connects TRBV7-3 to TRBJ2-7, with TRBD2 matching 7 bases. Per germline, CDR1 SGHTA and CDR2 FQGTGA. The trim removed 4 bases at V and 3 bases at J, leaving 3 bases unmatched. The CDR3 is 13 residues long. The CDR3 region has the DNA TGTGCCAGCAGCTCCTCTAGCGGCTACGAGCAGTACTTC. Its translation is CASSSSSGYEQYF.

V gene TRBV15 combines with J gene TRBJ1-2; D is undetermined. Germline assignment: CDR1 LNHNV and CDR2 YYDKDF (reference sequence). CDR3 length: 12 amino acids. V was pared by 1 base and J by 8 bases, with 8 bases between. The CDR3 region is CATSRAGAGYTF. CDR3 bases: TGTGCCACCAGCAGAGCAGGTGCCGGCTACACCTTC.

This chain's CDR3 is CASSFSLGGNTEAFF. CDR3 coding DNA: TGTGCCAGCAGCTTTTCTCTAGGCGGGAACACTGAAGCTTTCTTT. The chain couples TRBV11-1 to TRBJ1-1; D not resolved. This CDR3 is built from 15 residues. CDR1 and CDR2 (germline): SGHAT, FQDESV (reference sequence). The V and J ends lost 3 bases and 1 base respectively, with 12 bases between them.